What follows are 16 T cell receptor beta chains derived from one specimen sequenced in a study of T cell repertoires in cytomegalovirus infection. TCRdb called the reads again in MiXCR, with one record for every CDR3 protein. The data show fewer than 200,000 distinct CDR3 sequences, roughly a fifth seen once. Source material: PBMCs. These receptor sequences come from a human donor in good health (CMV status not recorded). Some clones in this sample may be carry-over from other donors' samples.

CDR3 in amino acids: CASSPNLQGISEGYTF. The CDR3 nucleotides read TGTGCCAGCTCACCAAATCTGCAGGGAATATCGGAAGGCTACACCTTC. The chain has TRBV18 and TRBJ1-2, with D possibly TRBD1 on 5 matching bases. The CDR3 has 16 residues. Trimming stripped 2 bases from V and 8 bases from J, with 21 bases between. Germline V gives CDR1 KGHSH, CDR2 LQKENI. Supplemented by reference TRBV18 and TRBJ1-2, the full variable domain reads NAGVMQNPRHLVRRRGQEARLRCSPMKGHSHVYWYRQLPEEGLKFMVYLQKENIIDESGMPKERFSAEFPKEGPSILRIQQVVRGDSAAYFCASSPNLQGISEGYTFGSGTRLTVV.

This clonotype was detected a few times. The V and J genes are TRBV11-3 and TRBJ2-7; possibly TRBD1 for D (6 bases). This CDR3 has 13 amino acids. The germline gives CDR1 SGHNT, CDR2 YENEEA. V was shortened by 5 bases and J by 2 bases, with 10 bases between the two germline ends. CDR3 residues: CASSPTGTYEQYF. The CDR3 region has the DNA TGTGCCAGCAGCCCAACAGGGACCTACGAGCAGTACTTC. The entire variable domain, with the rest obtained from reference TRBV11-3 and TRBJ2-7, is as follows: EAGVVQSPRYKIIEKKQPVAFWCNPISGHNTLYWYLQNLGQGPELLIRYENEEAVDDSQLPKDRFSAERLKGVDSTLKIQPAELGDSAVYLCASSPTGTYEQYFGPGTRLTVT.

The chain has TRBV7-9 and TRBJ2-1; 9 positions agree with TRBD2. The V segment lost 0 bases and the J segment 10 bases; nucleotides outside the gene matches: 1. CDR3 length: 13 amino acids. Germline CDR1 SEHNR, CDR2 FQNEAQ (reference sequence). The CDR3, as DNA: TGTGCCAGCAGCTTAGCAGCGGGAGGCGAGCAGTTCTTC. This codes for CASSLAAGGEQFF. The complete variable domain, with remaining parts taken from reference TRBV7-9 and TRBJ2-1, reads DTGVSQNPRHKITKRGQNVTFRCDPISEHNRLYWYRQTLGQGPEFLTYFQNEAQLEKSRLLSDRFSAERPKGSFSTLEIQRTEQGDSAMYLCASSLAAGGEQFFGPGTRLTVL.

Ten or more counts support this clonotype. The rearrangement links TRBV7-2 to TRBJ1-2; D is unresolved. Germline V gene data show CDR1 as SGHTA and CDR2 as FQGNSA. The CDR3 loop spans 17 amino acids. V was pared by 1 base and J by 1 base, with 16 bases between. CDR3 sequence: CASSLVAPGRYNYGYTF. CDR3 coding DNA: TGTGCCAGCAGCTTAGTGGCCCCTGGACGGTATAACTATGGCTACACCTTC.

The chain recombines TRBV18 with TRBJ1-1, with D uncertain. This CDR3 region has 14 residues. Germline CDR1 KGHSH, CDR2 LQKENI. Trimming left V 8 bases short and J 1 base short, with 14 bases between. The CDR3, as DNA: TGTGCCAGCGCTTCCATACGAGCGAACACTGAAGCTTTCTTT. Protein product: CASASIRANTEAFF.

This clonotype was found a few times. The rearrangement links TRBV10-2 to TRBJ2-1; weak D call: TRBD2 (6 bases). The CDR3 length is 16 residues. CDR1 is WSHSY and CDR2 is SAAADI in the germline V gene. The V gene lost 4 bases and the J gene lost 6 bases, with 19 bases spanning the gap. DNA for the CDR3: TGCGCCAGCAGTGGGGGACTCCCCTCCACCTTCAATGAGCAGTTCTTC. Translating gives CASSGGLPSTFNEQFF.

The J gene is TRBJ1-5, the V gene TRBV28; D is uncertain. The germline CDR1 and CDR2 sequences are MDHEN and SYDVKM. Trimming shortened V by 2 bases and J by 0 bases, and 8 bases separated the two germline ends. The CDR3 has 15 amino acids. The DNA of the CDR3 is TGTGCCAGCAGTTTACTAATCTATAGCAATCAGCCCCAGCATTTT. It codes for CASSLLIYSNQPQHF.

The chain joins TRBV20-1 to TRBJ1-4; D remains unclear. Per germline, CDR1 DFQATT and CDR2 SNEGSKA (reference sequence). This CDR3 is 15 amino acids long. Between the trimmed V and J ends, which lost 6 bases and 0 bases, there was a span of 14 bases. The CDR3 sequence: CSAQKAGATNEKLFF. The CDR3 DNA reads as TGCAGTGCCCAGAAGGCCGGAGCAACTAATGAAAAACTGTTTTTT.

This rearrangement joins TRBV6-1 to TRBJ2-1; no reliable D call. With 7 bases removed from V and 8 bases from J, the gap between germline ends came to 15 bases. The CDR3 has 13 amino acids. Looked up from germline, CDR1 is MNHNS and CDR2 is SASEGT. This CDR3 reads CASKPNSRDEQFF. Here the CDR3 DNA reads TGTGCCAGCAAGCCCAATAGTAGGGATGAGCAGTTCTTC.

This clonotype was found a few times. The chain combines TRBV10-3 with TRBJ1-2; 7 bases line up with TRBD1. The V gene's germline CDR1 is ENHRY and CDR2 SYGVKD. The CDR3 length is 13 residues. Trimming took 10 bases from V and 6 from J; bases not matched to a gene: 11. The CDR3: CATLGGAGDGYTF. Here the CDR3 DNA reads TGTGCCACATTAGGGGGCGCCGGCGATGGCTACACCTTC.

This clonotype turned up a few times. The chain joins TRBV5-6 to TRBJ2-5; D might be TRBD2 (5 bases). The CDR3 length is 14 residues. The germline V gene encodes CDR1 SGHDT and CDR2 YYEEEE. V lost 0 bases and J 4 bases, leaving 10 bases between the germline ends. CDR3 nucleotide sequence: TGTGCCAGCAGCTTGGTGTCTAGCATAGAGACCCAGTACTTC. The encoded protein is CASSLVSSIETQYF.

This clonotype was counted a few times. This sequence joins TRBV29-1 and TRBJ2-5; 10 bases map to TRBD2. Trimming at V came to 4 bases and at J to 2 bases, leaving 22 bases not matched to a gene. CDR1 is SQVTM, CDR2 ANQGSEA, per germline. CDR3 length equals 20 residues. CDR3 DNA: TGCAGCGTTGCAGGCCTCTCGACTAGCGGGTATCCGTCCACTCAAGAGACCCAGTACTTC. It specifies CSVAGLSTSGYPSTQETQYF.

This clonotype was observed many times. The genes are TRBV7-2 and TRBJ2-1; D gene ambiguous. Deletions cut 1 base from V and 6 bases from J, with 10 bases between. The CDR3 is made up of 14 amino acids. Germline V gene lookup returns CDR1 SGHTA and CDR2 FQGNSA. The CDR3 loop is CASSLEVQANEQFF. Written as DNA, the CDR3 is TGTGCCAGCAGCTTAGAGGTCCAGGCCAATGAGCAGTTCTTC.

The sample holds a few counts of this clonotype. The rearrangement links TRBV28 to TRBJ1-5, with 9 bases identical to TRBD1. Germline CDR1 and CDR2: MDHEN and SYDVKM. V shed 6 bases and J 5 bases; nucleotides not matched to a gene: 8. This CDR3 region has 15 residues. The CDR3 loop is CASSPGTGNYQPQHF. CDR3 nucleotides: TGTGCCAGCAGCCCTGGGACAGGGAATTATCAGCCCCAGCATTTT. Together with reference TRBV28 and TRBJ1-5, the CDR3 gives the full variable domain: DVKVTQSSRYLVKRTGEKVFLECVQDMDHENMFWYRQDPGLGLRLIYFSYDVKMKEKGDIPEGYSVSREKKERFSLILESASTNQTSMYLCASSPGTGNYQPQHFGDGTRLSIL.

This clonotype was counted only a few times. The chain links TRBV12-3 or TRBV12-4 to TRBJ2-7, with D uncertain. V was trimmed by 2 bases and J by 0 bases, leaving 5 bases between them. The CDR3 runs 13 residues. Here the CDR3 DNA reads TGTGCCAGCAGTTTAAGCAACTCCTACGAGCAGTACTTC. Protein: CASSLSNSYEQYF.

In this sample, this clonotype turned up a few times. The V and J genes are TRBV7-9 and TRBJ1-2; 8 bases match TRBD1. The CDR3 spans 14 residues. Germline CDR1 is SEHNR and CDR2 is FQNEAQ (reference sequence). The junction had 5 bases not matched to a gene; V was cut back by 5 bases and J by 3 bases. CDR3 sequence reads: CASSTRGPDYGYTF. CDR3 in DNA: TGTGCCAGCAGCACCAGGGGGCCTGACTATGGCTACACCTTC. The full variable domain, completed using reference TRBV7-9 and TRBJ1-2, is DTGVSQNPRHKITKRGQNVTFRCDPISEHNRLYWYRQTLGQGPEFLTYFQNEAQLEKSRLLSDRFSAERPKGSFSTLEIQRTEQGDSAMYLCASSTRGPDYGYTFGSGTRLTVV.